These 8 T cell receptor beta chains originate from one sample sequenced in a study of cytomegalovirus exposure and HLA in healthy donors. The PCR made use of 60 Vbeta and 13 Jbeta primers. TCRdb's table, derived via immunoSEQ multiplex PCR, lists solely in-frame clones and lacks some. The sample shows about 190,000 clones, under 80% of them seen only once. The source material was PBMCs. The receptor source for this set is a young man in good health and CMV-seropositive.

The chain combines TRBV5-4 with TRBJ2-3; no reliable D call. The ends were cut back, 4 bases at V and 9 bases at J, with 12 bases in the middle. In germline, CDR1 is SGHNT, CDR2 YYREEE (reference sequence). This CDR3 has 12 amino acids. This chain's CDR3 is CASSHAMKTQYF. CDR3 in DNA: TGTGCCAGCAGCCATGCGATGAAAACGCAGTATTTT.

This clone is a singleton in its sample. The chain carries TRBV11-2 and TRBJ1-4; D ambiguous. Trimming took off 4 bases at V and 6 bases at J, with 9 bases between the two ends. The V gene's germline CDR1 is SGHAT and CDR2 FQNNGV. CDR3 length equals 13 residues. Here the CDR3 reads CASSSSGYEKLFF. The CDR3 DNA reads as TGTGCCAGCAGCTCCTCCGGGTATGAAAAACTGTTTTTT.

The J gene is TRBJ2-7, the V gene TRBV27, with a tentative D call TRBD2 (5 bases). The germline CDR1 and CDR2 sequences are MNHEY and SMNVEV (reference sequence). V dropped 2 bases and J dropped 6 bases, with 11 bases sitting between them. The length of the CDR3 is 13 residues. The CDR3 nucleotides are TGTGCCAGCAGTTTAAACTCCCGGGGCGAGCAGTACTTC. Amino acid sequence: CASSLNSRGEQYF.

This clone was picked up a small number of times. This sequence joins TRBV4-2 and TRBJ2-7, with TRBD1 as a possible D gene (5 bases). Per the germline V gene, CDR1 is LGHNA and CDR2 is YNFKEQ. Between the trimmed V and J ends, which lost 0 bases and 7 bases, there was a span of 16 bases. The CDR3 runs 15 residues. Written as DNA, the CDR3 is TGTGCCAGCAGCCAAGATCTAGTGGCAGGGCGTGAGCAGTACTTC. It encodes CASSQDLVAGREQYF.

In its sample, this clone was seen a few times. The V and J genes are TRBV28 and TRBJ2-3, with TRBD2 matching over 8 bases. With V trimmed by 5 bases and J by 6 bases, 7 bases remained unmatched. Germline lookup yields CDR1 MDHEN and CDR2 SYDVKM. The CDR3 length is 14 residues. CDR3 DNA sequence: TGTGCCAGCAGTCTCGGGGGGGGCGCGGATACGCAGTATTTT. It yields the protein CASSLGGGADTQYF.

The chain couples TRBV30 to TRBJ1-4; D might be TRBD1 (6 bases). V was trimmed by 0 bases and J by 8 bases, leaving 16 bases between them. CDR3 length: 15 amino acids. The germline CDR1 and CDR2 sequences are GTSNPN and SVGIG (reference sequence). The chain's CDR3 is CAWSVLGGASEKLFF. In DNA form, the CDR3 reads TGTGCCTGGAGTGTACTTGGGGGGGCCAGCGAAAAACTGTTTTTT.

The chain is built from TRBV19 and TRBJ1-1; TRBD1 aligns across 12 bases. The CDR3 is 14 residues long. CDR1 and CDR2 from the germline V gene are LNHDA and SQIVND (reference sequence). The V and J ends lost 6 bases and 5 bases, in that order; junction bases with no gene match: 4. CDR3 sequence (DNA): TGTGCCAGTAGCCTGGGACAGGGGGCGACTGAAGCTTTCTTT. Its translation is CASSLGQGATEAFF.

The chain couples TRBV5-1 to TRBJ2-1; 12 bases line up with TRBD2. The CDR3 is 15 amino acids. The junction had 6 bases not matched to a gene; V was cut back by 4 bases and J by 7 bases. Germline CDR1 is SGHRS and CDR2 is YFSETQ. The CDR3 loop is CASSLTSGRGNEQFF. CDR3 in DNA: TGCGCCAGCAGCCTGACTAGCGGGAGAGGGAATGAGCAGTTCTTC.